What follows are 19 T cell receptor beta chains derived from one specimen sequenced in a study of Ad26.COV2.S vaccination and SARS-CoV-2 variants. Data came from immunoSEQ multiplex PCR; TCRdb stores just in-frame clones and leaves some out. The data contain 150,000 to 200,000 clones, about 83% of them singletons. This material consisted of peripheral blood, taken after recovery from COVID-19. These TCRs come from a human donor who had recovered from COVID-19.

The V call is TRBV29-1, the J call TRBJ2-3; 10 bases fit TRBD2. Germline loops: CDR1 SQVTM, CDR2 ANQGSEA. The J segment lost 2 bases and the V segment lost 4 bases, leaving 3 bases of the junction unmatched. The CDR3 contains 14 residues. The CDR3 DNA reads TGCAGCGTTGCAACTAGCGGGATCACAGATACGCAGTATTTT. It translates to CSVATSGITDTQYF.

This clone was picked up many times. The CDR3 nucleotides read TGCGCCAGCAGTTTCGACTCCGGGACGGTTAATTCACCCCTCCACTTT. Its protein is CASSFDSGTVNSPLHF. The chain recombines TRBV4-1 with TRBJ1-6; D might be TRBD1 (5 bases). CDR1 and CDR2 (germline): MGHRA, YSYEKL. V was trimmed by 6 bases and J by 6 bases, leaving 18 bases between them. This CDR3 is built from 16 residues.

The chain recombines TRBV5-1 with TRBJ2-7; maybe TRBD2 (6 bases). Germline lookup yields CDR1 SGHRS and CDR2 YFSETQ. The CDR3 extends over 17 amino acids. With 2 bases removed from V and 0 bases from J, the gap between germline ends came to 18 bases. CDR3 region: CASSLGRGGMSSYEQYF. DNA of the CDR3: TGCGCCAGCAGCTTAGGCCGAGGAGGGATGAGCTCCTACGAGCAGTACTTC.

The gene calls are TRBV5-5 and TRBJ2-6, with 9 bases lining up with TRBD1. J gave up 2 bases and V 5 bases, and 11 bases lay outside the gene matches. Germline assignment: CDR1 SGHKS and CDR2 YYEKEE (reference sequence). The CDR3 runs to 18 residues. CDR3 loop: CASSSSGTGITGANVLTF. The DNA of the CDR3 is TGTGCCAGCAGTTCATCCGGGACAGGGATCACTGGGGCCAACGTCCTGACTTTC.

This clone was seen just once. V usage is TRBV7-3 and J usage is TRBJ2-7, with 8 positions matching TRBD2. The V gene's germline CDR1 is SGHTA and CDR2 FQGTGA. V lost 5 bases, J lost 6 bases, and 15 bases stayed unmatched. The CDR3 is made up of 16 amino acids. In DNA form, the CDR3 reads TGTGCCAGCAGCCCACATCGTAGTAGCGGGACGTGCGAGCAGTACTTC. Protein product: CASSPHRSSGTCEQYF. Complete variable domain (other parts from reference TRBV7-3 and TRBJ2-7): GAGVSQTPSNKVTEKGKYVELRCDPISGHTALYWYRQSLGQGPEFLIYFQGTGAADDSGLPNDRFFAVRPEGSVSTLKIQRTERGDSAVYLCASSPHRSSGTCEQYFGPGTRLTVT.

In this sample, this clone turned up a few times. The J gene is TRBJ2-3, the V gene TRBV15; the match to TRBD2 covers 7 bases. CDR3 length: 17 residues. Germline V gene data show CDR1 as LNHNV and CDR2 as YYDKDF (reference sequence). The V and J ends lost 0 bases and 2 bases, in that order; junction bases with no gene match: 8. CDR3 sequence: CATSRDPLGGVTDTQYF. The CDR3 DNA reads TGTGCCACCAGCAGAGATCCACTGGGGGGGGTCACAGATACGCAGTATTTT. Together with reference TRBV15 and TRBJ2-3, the CDR3 gives the full variable domain: DAMVIQNPRYQVTQFGKPVTLSCSQTLNHNVMYWYQQKSSQAPKLLFHYYDKDFNNEADTPDNFQSRRPNTSFCFLDIRSPGLGDTAMYLCATSRDPLGGVTDTQYFGPGTRLTVL.

V usage is TRBV5-1 and J usage is TRBJ2-3; TRBD2 agrees at 12 bases. The V gene end was trimmed by 3 bases and the J gene end by 4 bases; junction bases not matched to a gene: 3. The CDR3 has 15 residues. Germline loops: CDR1 SGHRS, CDR2 YFSETQ. The CDR3 sequence: CASSSGLAGPDTQYF. Here the CDR3 DNA reads TGCGCCAGCAGCTCCGGACTAGCGGGGCCAGATACGCAGTATTTT.

This chain links TRBV7-6 with TRBJ2-1, with 8 bases lining up with TRBD2. CDR1 and CDR2 (germline): SGHVS, FNYEAQ. The ends lost 1 base at V and 7 bases at J; junction bases unmatched: 9. The CDR3 contains 16 residues. In DNA form, the CDR3 reads TGTGCCAGCAGCTTAGATAACTTGGGACTAGTAAATGAGCAGTTCTTC. This gives the protein CASSLDNLGLVNEQFF.

CDR3 loop: CASSKDRVNEQFF. The CDR3 DNA sequence: TGTGCCAGCAGTAAGGACAGGGTTAATGAGCAGTTCTTC. The chain recombines TRBV12-3 or TRBV12-4 with TRBJ2-1; the match to TRBD1 covers 8 bases. CDR3 size: 13 residues. The J segment lost 7 bases and the V segment lost 5 bases, leaving 4 bases of the junction unmatched.

V is TRBV29-1 and J is TRBJ1-1; tentative D call: TRBD1 (5 bases). Trimming removed 6 bases at V and 1 base at J, with 18 bases between. The CDR3 is 15 amino acids. Germline loops: CDR1 SQVTM, CDR2 ANQGSEA. The CDR3 DNA reads as TGCAGCGTAAAACTTGCCGGGACGGCGAACACTGAAGCTTTCTTT. It codes for CSVKLAGTANTEAFF.

This chain uses TRBV27 with TRBJ1-3; D is perhaps TRBD1 (6 bases). The CDR3 covers 15 residues. Trimming stripped 5 bases from V and 1 base from J, with 12 bases between. The V gene's germline CDR1 is MNHEY and CDR2 SMNVEV (reference sequence). CDR3 sequence (DNA): TGTGCCAGCAGTCCCTTGACAGGTTCTGGAAACACCATATATTTT. It translates to CASSPLTGSGNTIYF.

The rearrangement uses TRBV6-1 and TRBJ2-5, with unresolved D. The CDR3 has 15 residues. Germline assignment: CDR1 MNHNS and CDR2 SASEGT. V dropped 1 base and J dropped 2 bases, with 11 bases sitting between them. For the CDR3, the DNA is TGTGCCAGCAGTGAAGGGCGAGGAAGTCAAGAGACCCAGTACTTC. Protein sequence: CASSEGRGSQETQYF.

The V gene is TRBV19, the J gene TRBJ2-5; D remains unclear. Trimming took off 5 bases at V and 1 base at J, with 11 bases between the two ends. This CDR3 has 14 amino acids. The germline CDR1 and CDR2 sequences are LNHDA and SQIVND (reference sequence). The CDR3 loop is CASSFRTFQETQYF. The CDR3 DNA reads TGTGCCAGTAGTTTCCGGACCTTCCAAGAGACCCAGTACTTC.

V is TRBV5-6 and J is TRBJ1-2; D is possibly TRBD1 (6 bases). Per germline, CDR1 SGHDT and CDR2 YYEEEE. The CDR3 totals 15 residues. The V end was cut by 6 bases, the J end by 0 bases, with 15 bases between. Here the CDR3 reads CASNPRGRANYGYTF. CDR3 nucleotides: TGTGCCAGCAACCCACGGGGGCGAGCTAACTATGGCTACACCTTC.

CDR3 coding DNA: TGTGCCAGCAGCGTGGGGGCCAGCTCCTATAATTCACCCCTCCACTTT. It encodes CASSVGASSYNSPLHF. This rearrangement joins TRBV9 to TRBJ1-6; D perhaps matches TRBD1 (6 bases). The CDR3 has 16 amino acids. Germline lookup yields CDR1 SGDLS and CDR2 YYNGEE. V lost 2 bases to trimming and J lost 0 bases, with 9 bases between them.

This clone was recorded only once. The chain employs TRBV7-9 and TRBJ1-1, with D maybe TRBD1 (5 bases). Germline V gene data show CDR1 as SEHNR and CDR2 as FQNEAQ (reference sequence). This CDR3 is built from 15 residues. The V and J ends lost 5 bases and 5 bases respectively, with 18 bases between them. This chain's CDR3 is CASSKGVREGTEAFF. The CDR3 bases are TGTGCCAGCAGCAAAGGGGTGAGGGAGGGGACTGAAGCTTTCTTT. The entire variable domain, with the rest obtained from reference TRBV7-9 and TRBJ1-1, is as follows: DTGVSQNPRHKITKRGQNVTFRCDPISEHNRLYWYRQTLGQGPEFLTYFQNEAQLEKSRLLSDRFSAERPKGSFSTLEIQRTEQGDSAMYLCASSKGVREGTEAFFGQGTRLTVV.

The chain couples TRBV21-1 to TRBJ2-1; TRBD2 is the table's D call, not checked against the DNA. TRBV21-1 is recorded as a pseudogene. The CDR3 has 19 amino acids. CDR3 nucleotides: TGTGCCAGCAGCAAAAGAGGGACTAGCGGGAGTTCTTCCTACAATGAGCAGTTCTTC. Its protein product is CASSKRGTSGSSSYNEQFF.

The J gene is TRBJ1-6, the V gene TRBV6-1, with TRBD1 identical over 7 bases. The CDR3 is 15 amino acids. V was pared by 3 bases and J by 9 bases, with 8 bases of the junction left unmatched. Germline lookup yields CDR1 MNHNS and CDR2 SASEGT. CDR3: CASSEIGGSGSPLHF. The CDR3, as DNA: TGTGCCAGCAGTGAGATAGGGGGCTCGGGTTCACCCCTCCACTTT.

The chain carries TRBV10-3 and TRBJ1-3; D is possibly TRBD1 (5 bases). V lost 6 bases and J 2 bases, leaving 14 bases between the germline ends. The CDR3 extends over 15 amino acids. CDR1 and CDR2 from the germline V gene are ENHRY and SYGVKD. The CDR3 region has the DNA TGTGCCATCAGCCAGCTTGGGACTGCTGGAAACACCATATATTTT. This sequence encodes CAISQLGTAGNTIYF.